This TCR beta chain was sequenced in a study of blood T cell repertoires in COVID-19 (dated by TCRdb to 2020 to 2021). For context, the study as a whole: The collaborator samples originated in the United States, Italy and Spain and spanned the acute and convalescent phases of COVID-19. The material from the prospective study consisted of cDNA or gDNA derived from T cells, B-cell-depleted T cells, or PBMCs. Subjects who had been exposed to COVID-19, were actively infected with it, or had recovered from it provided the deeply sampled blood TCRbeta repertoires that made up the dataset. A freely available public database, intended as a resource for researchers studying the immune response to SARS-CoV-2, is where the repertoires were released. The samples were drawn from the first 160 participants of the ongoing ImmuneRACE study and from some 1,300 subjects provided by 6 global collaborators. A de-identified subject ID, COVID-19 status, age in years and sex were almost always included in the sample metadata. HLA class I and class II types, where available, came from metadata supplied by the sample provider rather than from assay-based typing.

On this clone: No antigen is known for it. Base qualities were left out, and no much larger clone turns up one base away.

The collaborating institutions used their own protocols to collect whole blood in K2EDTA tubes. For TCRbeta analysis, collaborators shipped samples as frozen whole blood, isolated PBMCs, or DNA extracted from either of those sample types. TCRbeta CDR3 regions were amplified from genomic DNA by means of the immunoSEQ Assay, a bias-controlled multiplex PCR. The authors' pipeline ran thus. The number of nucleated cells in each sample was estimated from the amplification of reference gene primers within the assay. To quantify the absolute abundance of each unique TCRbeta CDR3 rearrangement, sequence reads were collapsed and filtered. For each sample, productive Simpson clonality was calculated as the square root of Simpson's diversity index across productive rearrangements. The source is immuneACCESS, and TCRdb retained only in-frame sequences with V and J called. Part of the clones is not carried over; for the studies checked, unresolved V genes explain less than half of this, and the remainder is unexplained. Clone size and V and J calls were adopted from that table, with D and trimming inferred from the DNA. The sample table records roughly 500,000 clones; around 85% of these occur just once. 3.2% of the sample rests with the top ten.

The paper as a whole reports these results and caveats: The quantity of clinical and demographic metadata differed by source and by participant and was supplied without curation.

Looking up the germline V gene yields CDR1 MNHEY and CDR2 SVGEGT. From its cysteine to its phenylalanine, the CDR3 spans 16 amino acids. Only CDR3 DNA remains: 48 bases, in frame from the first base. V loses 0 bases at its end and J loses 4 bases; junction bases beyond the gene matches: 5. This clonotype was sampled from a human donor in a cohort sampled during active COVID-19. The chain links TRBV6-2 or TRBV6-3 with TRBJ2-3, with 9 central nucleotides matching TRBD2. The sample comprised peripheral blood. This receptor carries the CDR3 CASSYSRLAVADTQYF. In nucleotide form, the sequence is TGTGCCAGCAGTTACTCGAGACTAGCGGTCGCAGATACGCAGTATTTT.